This T cell receptor beta chain was found in a study of response to subunit inactivated influenza vaccine. This clonotype was counted many times. Its antigen remains unknown. General study points: That few new T cells are recruited by each seasonal influenza vaccination was the authors' suggestion.

TCRdb reprocessed the RT-PCR reads via MiXCR and lists one record per CDR3 protein. The sample contains just under 550,000 distinct CDR3 sequences, approximately 24% of which appear only once. The sample was also linked to a second study, of T cells expressing NK-cell markers. That source adds: The TCR beta cDNA came from 5'RACE template switching with UMIs. In sorted CD3+CD56+NKG2C+, CD3+CD56+NKG2C- and CD3+CD56-NKG2C+ T cells, TCR beta repertoires were obtained.

The sequencing here drew on CD4+ T cells sorted from PBMCs, taken approximately 12 days after vaccination. The TCR originated in a man aged 50 to 59 who received an inactivated influenza vaccine.

The CDR3 here is CASSLGGVDTQYF. The CDR3 DNA sequence: TGTGCCAGCAGCTTGGGTGGTGTAGATACGCAGTATTTT. This chain connects TRBV5-5 to TRBJ2-3; D is unresolved. CDR1 and CDR2 from the germline V gene are SGHKS and YYEKEE (reference sequence). This CDR3 contains 13 residues. V dropped 0 bases and J dropped 5 bases, with 7 bases sitting between them.